The sequence of this T cell receptor beta chain was determined in a study of metastatic and nonmetastatic thyroid tumors. Study background: Across peripheral blood and tumor or nodule tissue samples taken from malignant and benign thyroid patients, the repertoires were compared with one another. Study-level points and caveats: Patients with malignant thyroid tumors reportedly had significantly higher TCR beta diversity than those with benign nodules, in blood and tumor.

No patient received treatment before thyroid surgery. This clone occurred many times. Its target is not known. V was cut by 3 bases and J by 5 bases, with 9 bases left in between. Germline lookup yields CDR1 GTSNPN and CDR2 SVGIG (reference sequence). CDR3 length: 12 amino acids. MiXCR was used by TCRdb to re-call the PCR reads. The data contain around 26,000 clones, around an eighth of them singletons. The receptor was derived from a female donor with papillary thyroid cancer or a benign thyroid nodule (not recorded which). Some clones in this sample may be carry-over from other donors' samples. Sequencing was carried out using blood. The genes are TRBV30 and TRBJ2-3; D unresolved. In DNA form, the CDR3 reads TGTGCCTGGAGCATCGTTCGAGATACGCAGTATTTT. Protein: CAWSIVRDTQYF.